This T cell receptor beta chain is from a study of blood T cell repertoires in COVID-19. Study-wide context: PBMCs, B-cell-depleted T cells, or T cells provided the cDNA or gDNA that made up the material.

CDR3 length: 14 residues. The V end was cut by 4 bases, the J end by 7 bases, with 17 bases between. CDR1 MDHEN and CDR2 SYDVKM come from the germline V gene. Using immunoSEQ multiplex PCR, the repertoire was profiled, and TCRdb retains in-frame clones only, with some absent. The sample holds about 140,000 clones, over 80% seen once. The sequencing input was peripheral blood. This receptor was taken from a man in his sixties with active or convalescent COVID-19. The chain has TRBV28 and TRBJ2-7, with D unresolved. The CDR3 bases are TGTGCCAGCAGTTCCCCCCCACCCTCTGCGGAGCAGTACTTC. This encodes CASSSPPPSAEQYF. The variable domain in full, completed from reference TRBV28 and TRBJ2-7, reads DVKVTQSSRYLVKRTGEKVFLECVQDMDHENMFWYRQDPGLGLRLIYFSYDVKMKEKGDIPEGYSVSREKKERFSLILESASTNQTSMYLCASSSPPPSAEQYFGPGTRLTVT.